The rows below give T cell receptor beta chains drawn from one sample of a study of T-cell memory formation after mild COVID-19. TCRdb re-called the 5' RACE reads through MiXCR, storing one row per CDR3 protein. Here the sample spans roughly 14,000 distinct CDR3 sequences, more than 20% being singletons. Sequenced: PBMCs or a T cell subset sorted from them (not recorded which). The receptors derive from a man between 18 and 29 years old who had mild COVID-19 (a few samples of this study predate the infection). Cell type and time point are not known. Both conserved end residues are part of each CDR3. The size field is filled for only some rows; it gives once, few, many or a size class.

v_call: TRBV7-2; cdr3_length: 20; j_call: TRBJ1-5; clone_size: many; cdr3_aa: CASSPGRGDLDFYSNQPQHF
v_call: TRBV3-1; cdr3_length: 17; j_call: TRBJ2-4; clone_size: many; cdr3_aa: CASSQARTGPAKNIQYF
v_call: TRBV5-5; cdr3_length: 16; j_call: TRBJ2-1; clone_size: few; cdr3_aa: CASSFLIHRPYNEQFF
v_call: TRBV6-5; cdr3_length: 15; j_call: TRBJ1-6; clone_size: many; cdr3_aa: CASSTPSPTSSPLHF
v_call: TRBV3-1; cdr3_length: 14; j_call: TRBJ1-1; clone_size: .; cdr3_aa: CASSHQQGNTEAFF
v_call: TRBV12-3/TRBV12-4; cdr3_length: 14; j_call: TRBJ2-3; clone_size: once; cdr3_aa: CASSPTWVSDTQYF
v_call: TRBV29-1; cdr3_length: 14; j_call: TRBJ1-3; clone_size: .; cdr3_aa: CSAGQGISGNTIYF
v_call: TRBV2; cdr3_length: 15; j_call: TRBJ2-7; clone_size: .; cdr3_aa: CASENTWGISYEQYF
v_call: TRBV20-1; cdr3_length: 15; j_call: TRBJ2-1; clone_size: once; cdr3_aa: CSARDQGLAFDEQFF
v_call: TRBV7-9; cdr3_length: 12; j_call: TRBJ2-3; clone_size: many; cdr3_aa: CAGQGDRDTQYF
v_call: TRBV6-6; cdr3_length: 15; j_call: TRBJ2-1; clone_size: once; cdr3_aa: CASRVSGGAPNEQFF
v_call: TRBV7-6; cdr3_length: 13; j_call: TRBJ2-3; clone_size: many; cdr3_aa: CASSMDRLDTQYF
v_call: TRBV13; cdr3_length: 16; j_call: TRBJ1-2; clone_size: many; cdr3_aa: CASSTGPQTSNYGYTF
v_call: TRBV7-3; cdr3_length: 12; j_call: TRBJ1-1; clone_size: .; cdr3_aa: CASSFPDSEAFF
v_call: TRBV7-3; cdr3_length: 15; j_call: TRBJ2-3; clone_size: many; cdr3_aa: CASSFGGFRKDTQYF
v_call: TRBV15; cdr3_length: 14; j_call: TRBJ1-6; clone_size: .; cdr3_aa: CATSRDRLGSPLHF
v_call: TRBV7-2; cdr3_length: 13; j_call: TRBJ1-5; clone_size: many; cdr3_aa: CASSSISAGSQHF
v_call: TRBV7-3; cdr3_length: 15; j_call: TRBJ2-2; clone_size: many; cdr3_aa: CASSSTPSNTGELFF
v_call: TRBV12-3/TRBV12-4; cdr3_length: 15; j_call: TRBJ1-4; clone_size: .; cdr3_aa: CASTNRRGGEEKLFF
v_call: TRBV29-1; cdr3_length: 14; j_call: TRBJ2-4; clone_size: .; cdr3_aa: CSVQGGGQGNIQYF
v_call: TRBV12-3/TRBV12-4; cdr3_length: 15; j_call: TRBJ2-3; clone_size: few; cdr3_aa: CASRRRGGDWDTQYF
v_call: TRBV9; cdr3_length: 14; j_call: TRBJ2-1; clone_size: .; cdr3_aa: CASSGSGGYNEQFF
v_call: TRBV9; cdr3_length: 18; j_call: TRBJ2-6; clone_size: many; cdr3_aa: CASSVGFQGADGANVLTF
v_call: TRBV7-2; cdr3_length: 14; j_call: TRBJ2-5; clone_size: few; cdr3_aa: CASSLRRFQETQYF
v_call: TRBV12-3/TRBV12-4; cdr3_length: 12; j_call: TRBJ2-1; clone_size: many; cdr3_aa: CASSWGSWDQFF
v_call: TRBV2; cdr3_length: 13; j_call: TRBJ2-3; clone_size: many; cdr3_aa: CASKGLYIDTQYF
v_call: TRBV12-3/TRBV12-4; cdr3_length: 15; j_call: TRBJ1-1; clone_size: many; cdr3_aa: CASSLAYIRVAEAFF